The rows below give T cell receptor beta chains drawn from one sample of a study of lymphopenia after photon versus proton radiotherapy. Data came from immunoSEQ multiplex PCR; TCRdb stores just in-frame clones and leaves some out. The sample includes some 30,000 clones, approximately 95% of them seen just once. The sequenced sample was peripheral blood, obtained from a patient treated with photon-based radiotherapy. Receptors were obtained from a woman in her forties or fifties with cholangiocarcinoma. Each CDR3 is given with its conserved first and last residue. D genes are given only for firm matches. Size is omitted from some rows. Given values are once, few, many or a class for expanded clones.

d_call j_call v_call clone_size cdr3_nt cdr3_aa
. TRBJ1-5 TRBV6-6 . TGTGCCAGCAGTCGAGCGGAGGGTCAGCCCCAGCATTTT CASSRAEGQPQHF
TRBD2 TRBJ2-5 TRBV7-9 . TGTGCCAGCAGCTTAACAAGGACTAGCGGGGGTGGTGAGACCCAGTACTTC CASSLTRTSGGGETQYF
. TRBJ1-3 TRBV18 . TGTGCCAGCTCACCAACACCCGGGGGATCCCGAGGAAACACCATATATTTT CASSPTPGGSRGNTIYF
. TRBJ2-3 TRBV7-8 . TGTGCCAGCAGCTTAAAGGGAGATACGCAGTATTTT CASSLKGDTQYF
TRBD1 TRBJ2-7 TRBV5-6 . TGTGCCAGCAGCTTGGCCGGGACAGGGTGGTACTTC CASSLAGTGWYF
. TRBJ2-2 TRBV29-1 . TGCAGCGTCCGGGTCCGGGGGACAAACACCGGGGAGCTGTTTTTT CSVRVRGTNTGELFF
. TRBJ2-3 TRBV2 . TGTGCCAGCGGGGCGAGCACAGATACGCAGTATTTT CASGASTDTQYF
. TRBJ1-5 TRBV29-1 . TGCAGCGTTGGGGGGGGAGGAAATCAGCCCCAGCATTTT CSVGGGGNQPQHF
. TRBJ2-2 TRBV7-9 . TGTGCCAGCAGCCCGCCACTTTACAGGGACACCGGGGAGCTGTTTTTT CASSPPLYRDTGELFF
. TRBJ2-5 TRBV19 . TGTGCCAGTAGTATGTCCGGGTTCGAGACCCAGTACTTC CASSMSGFETQYF
TRBD1 TRBJ1-3 TRBV5-5 . TGTGCCAGCACTATCGGACAGGCCGGACTCTCTGGAAACACCATATATTTT CASTIGQAGLSGNTIYF
. TRBJ1-2 TRBV18 . TGTGCCAGCTCACCTTCTGGGCCTTCCGTTTGGGATGGCTACACCTTC CASSPSGPSVWDGYTF
. TRBJ1-1 TRBV7-6 . TGTGCCAGCAGCTTATCGTGGAACACTGAAGCTTTCTTT CASSLSWNTEAFF
. TRBJ2-2 TRBV18 . TGTGCCAGCTCCGCCACGGAGGGGGCGAAAACCGGGGAGCTGTTTTTT CASSATEGAKTGELFF
. TRBJ1-1 TRBV19 . TGTGCCAGTAGTATGGAAACCTGGGGAGCTGAAGCTTTCTTT CASSMETWGAEAFF
. TRBJ1-2 TRBV6-5 . TGTGCCAGCAGTTACGACCCTAGGGCTTTCGGTGGCTACACCTTC CASSYDPRAFGGYTF
. TRBJ1-2 TRBV6-1 few TGTGCCAGCAGGACATATGGGGTTTTATTTGGCTACACCTTC CASRTYGVLFGYTF
. TRBJ2-1 TRBV7-9 . TGTGCCAGCAGCCACCGGGACGAGCAGTTCTTC CASSHRDEQFF
. TRBJ2-3 TRBV19 . TGTGCCAGTAGTCTCGGGACCGCCCGTAGCACAGATACGCAGTATTTT CASSLGTARSTDTQYF
. TRBJ2-1 TRBV7-2 . TGTGCCAGCAGCTTACTAGCGTCCCCCAATCAGGAGCAGTTCTTC CASSLLASPNQEQFF